This T cell receptor (beta chain) was sequenced in a study of T cell changes during pregnancy in multiple sclerosis. Data came from immunoSEQ multiplex PCR; TCRdb stores just in-frame clones and leaves some out. This sample has approximately 37,000 clones; about 93% occur once, and the top ten carry 0.61%. Germline loops: CDR1 ENHRY, CDR2 SYGVKD. Trimming took off 0 bases at V and 0 bases at J, with 5 bases between the two ends. This CDR3 has 15 amino acids. This receptor was taken from a female donor with multiple sclerosis, enrolled in a pregnancy study. The sequenced sample was CD4+ T cells from peripheral blood mononuclear cells, obtained in the third trimester of pregnancy. V and J are TRBV10-3 and TRBJ1-4; D ambiguous. In DNA form, the CDR3 reads TGTGCCATCAGTGAGTCGAGCCCAACTAATGAAAAACTGTTTTTT. Its protein product is CAISESSPTNEKLFF.